The source of this TCR beta chain is a study of T cells expressing NK-cell markers. Study-level background: It was sorted CD3+CD56-NKG2C+, CD3+CD56+NKG2C- and CD3+CD56+NKG2C+ T cells that provided the TCR beta repertoires.

Findings and limits, study-wide: Leadership of the CD3+CD56-NKG2C+ fraction also belonged to these clonotypes in several donors. Uncertainty persisted over the HCMV specificity of expanded NKG2C+ T cell clones. Of CD8+ T cells, roughly 1.0-7.0% belonged to dominant NKG2C+ clonotypes in five to seven donors.

As concerns this clonotype: Antigen specificity is unknown.

From its re-call of the 5' RACE reads, TCRdb lists each CDR3 protein once, without DNA. The sample features 450,000 to 600,000 distinct CDR3 sequences, with roughly 3.5% in its top ten. Germline CDR1 and CDR2: SGHRS and YFSETQ. The CDR3 is 20 residues long. The sequencing input was blood T cells: a sorted CD56 or NKG2C T cell subset, CD4+ or CD8+ T cells, or bulk PBMC T cells (not recorded which). The chain couples TRBV5-1 to TRBJ2-1; the D call of TRBD2 rests on TCRdb alone, since no DNA is present to check it. This receptor was taken from a man younger than 30 in good health. The CDR3 sequence: CASSEEVTSGSSWGDNEQFF.